The T cell receptor (beta chain) under discussion was sequenced for a study of cytomegalovirus exposure and HLA in healthy donors. Findings and caveats of the study: Later work found most CMV-associated TCR beta chains apparently HLA-restricted.

To note about this clone: Its target is not known.

Researchers ran the PCR with 60 Vbeta and 13 Jbeta primers. The method was immunoSEQ multiplex PCR; TCRdb's version includes in-frame clones alone and lacks a portion of them. The sample has about 200,000 clones, around 79% seen once. The V gene end was trimmed by 1 base and the J gene end by 6 bases; junction bases not matched to a gene: 1. This CDR3 is built from 13 residues. CDR1 is SGHNT, CDR2 YENEEA, per germline. The specimen sequenced was PBMCs. V usage is TRBV11-3 and J usage is TRBJ2-7, with 9 bases matching TRBD2. This TCR came from a young woman in good health and CMV-seropositive. CDR3: CASSLGTSAEQYF. In nucleotides, the CDR3 is TGTGCCAGCAGCTTAGGGACTAGCGCCGAGCAGTACTTC.